This T cell receptor beta chain was identified in a study of T cells after somatic rescue of genetic block (dated by TCRdb to between 2020 and 2021). Background on the whole study: The study assessed how robust, over the long term, a T-cell system was when the system had developed through somatic rescue of a genetic block in T-cell development.

Measured from the cysteine to the phenylalanine, the CDR3 is 15 residues long. Kept here is only the CDR3 DNA, which spans 45 bases and is read in frame from base 1. V is pruned by 1 base and J by 8 bases, leaving 10 bases of the junction without a gene match. The germline V gene sets CDR1 to MNHEY and CDR2 to SVGAGI. With respect to this clone: Its target antigen remains unknown. Base qualities are not recorded, but no much larger clone differs from it by a single base.

Libraries were constructed by the immunoSEQ multiplex PCR assay. TCRdb limited this immuneACCESS table to in-frame rearrangements with V and J called. A share of clones is missing; checked studies link under half to unresolved V genes, and the rest is unexplained. This sample comprises 11,000 to 15,000 clones, around 71% of them detected only once. 14% of the sample is taken by the ten largest. The chain was built from TRBV6-5 and TRBJ1-2; the junction holds 7 bases that match TRBD1. The receptor's source is a boy between 5 and 17 years old. The specimen was peripheral blood mononuclear cells (PBMCs). For the CDR3, the sequence is CASSYLGRGLGGYTF. The nucleotides are TGTGCCAGCAGTTACTTGGGTAGGGGGCTAGGGGGCTACACCTTC.